The 17 T cell receptor beta chains below were found in one sample sequenced in a study of glioma-infiltrating T cells. The iRepertoire nested amplicon-rescue multiplex PCR amplified TCR alpha and beta CDR3s from RNA. TCRdb itself ran the multiplex PCR reads through MiXCR, one entry per CDR3 protein. The table shows fewer than 110,000 distinct CDR3 sequences, with about 30% occurring only once. Sequencing used glioma tissue, nonneoplastic brain tissue, or PBMCs (not recorded which). These receptors were collected from a human donor with low-grade glioma or glioblastoma, undergoing nonglioma brain surgery, or in good health (not recorded which).

This clonotype was found many times. This chain uses TRBV6-2 or TRBV6-3 with TRBJ2-1, with TRBD1 identical over 8 bases. The CDR3 is made up of 14 amino acids. J lost 0 bases, V lost 10 bases, and 5 bases had no gene match. Germline V gene lookup returns CDR1 MNHEY and CDR2 SVGEGT. The CDR3 nucleotides read TGTGCCACCAAAGGACAGGGCTCCTACAATGAGCAGTTCTTC. It translates to CATKGQGSYNEQFF.

For this clonotype: This may arise from a read error, as a much more abundant clone is one base away. The chain combines TRBV4-3 with TRBJ1-6; the D is unclear. The CDR3 is 13 residues long. Germline V gene sequence: CDR1 LGHNA, CDR2 YSLEER. The CDR3 DNA is TGCGCCAGCAGACAAGATCGCGGTTCACCCCTCCACTTT. Translation: CASRQDRGSPLHF.

This clonotype was seen at least ten times. The chain couples TRBV7-9 to TRBJ1-6; TRBD1 might be the D (6 bases). Germline assignment: CDR1 SEHNR and CDR2 FQNEAQ (reference sequence). The length of the CDR3 is 14 residues. V lost 5 bases, J lost 7 bases, and 12 bases lay in between. Written as DNA, the CDR3 is TGTGCCAGCAGCCTTGGACAGCCGAATTCACCCCTCCACTTT. Its protein is CASSLGQPNSPLHF.

This clonotype was recorded many times. Written as DNA, the CDR3 is TGCAGTGCAGGCGTGGGGGGCCTAAACACTGAAGCTTTCTTT. This encodes CSAGVGGLNTEAFF. This rearrangement joins TRBV20-1 to TRBJ1-1, with D perhaps TRBD1 (6 bases). Germline CDR1 DFQATT, CDR2 SNEGSKA (reference sequence). This CDR3 spans 14 amino acids. With 6 bases removed from V and 2 bases from J, the gap between germline ends came to 16 bases.

Only a few counts were recorded for this clonotype. The rearrangement joins TRBV29-1 to TRBJ2-1, with 12 positions matching TRBD2. The V and J ends lost 4 bases and 5 bases, in that order; junction bases with no gene match: 0. The CDR3 is 13 amino acids. Germline assignment: CDR1 SQVTM and CDR2 ANQGSEA. The CDR3 region has the DNA TGCAGCGTTGGGACTAGCGGGGACAATGAGCAGTTCTTC. The encoded protein is CSVGTSGDNEQFF.

At least ten counts were recorded for this clonotype. The chain is built from TRBV12-3 or TRBV12-4 and TRBJ2-6; maybe TRBD2 (5 bases). Trimming took 9 bases from V and 2 from J, leaving 8 bases between them. The length of the CDR3 is 13 residues. As DNA, the CDR3 is TGTGCCAGTCGGGAAGCTGGGGCCAACGTCCTGACTTTC. Protein product: CASREAGANVLTF.

This clonotype was picked up many times. The CDR3 is CASKQGITDTQYF. In DNA, the CDR3 is TGTGCCAGTAAACAGGGTATCACAGATACGCAGTATTTT. This chain links TRBV19 with TRBJ2-3; tentative D call: TRBD1 (6 bases). The CDR3 is 13 amino acids. The V and J ends lost 7 bases and 2 bases respectively, with 10 bases between them. The V gene's germline CDR1 is LNHDA and CDR2 SQIVND (reference sequence).

This clonotype has more than one count but fewer than ten. The chain is built from TRBV29-1 and TRBJ1-2, with 11 nucleotides matching TRBD1. V lost 3 bases and J lost 4; bases outside the gene matches: 1. Germline CDR1 SQVTM, CDR2 ANQGSEA. The CDR3 covers 13 residues. This CDR3 is CSVDGTGGYGYTF. CDR3 sequence (DNA): TGCAGCGTTGATGGGACAGGGGGCTATGGCTACACCTTC.

This clonotype has at least ten counts. The chain couples TRBV6-1 to TRBJ1-5; D not resolved. Germline CDR1 and CDR2: MNHNS and SASEGT. The CDR3 loop spans 14 amino acids. V was trimmed by 1 base and J by 3 bases, leaving 7 bases between them. The CDR3 nucleotides read TGTGCCAGCAGTGAAGGGCAGCCCAATCAGCCCCAGCATTTT. It yields the protein CASSEGQPNQPQHF.

This clonotype showed up just a few times. This rearrangement joins TRBV11-2 to TRBJ2-3, with D unclear. V was pared by 8 bases and J by 6 bases, with 9 bases between. The CDR3 is 11 amino acids. The V gene's germline CDR1 is SGHAT and CDR2 FQNNGV. For the CDR3, the DNA is TGTGCCAGCGCCACGTCGGATACGCAGTATTTT. Residues: CASATSDTQYF.

The genes are TRBV28 and TRBJ2-2; 9 bases are shared with TRBD2. The V and J ends lost 3 bases and 2 bases, in that order; junction bases with no gene match: 7. The V gene's germline CDR1 is MDHEN and CDR2 SYDVKM. This CDR3 has 17 residues. In nucleotides, the CDR3 is TGTGCCAGCAGTTTGGGGCCGCGGGGGGGCAACACCGGGGAGCTGTTTTTT. Amino acid sequence: CASSLGPRGGNTGELFF.

In DNA, the CDR3 is TGTGCCAGCAGCTTGCACAGGGGGCGCTCCTACGAGCAGTACTTC. Protein product: CASSLHRGRSYEQYF. V is TRBV5-4 and J is TRBJ2-7; TRBD1 matches at 9 bases. V lost 1 base and J lost 0; bases outside the gene matches: 2. Germline lookup yields CDR1 SGHNT and CDR2 YYREEE (reference sequence). The CDR3 is 15 amino acids. Supplemented by reference TRBV5-4 and TRBJ2-7, the full variable domain reads ETGVTQSPTHLIKTRGQQVTLRCSSQSGHNTVSWYQQALGQGPQFIFQYYREEENGRGNFPPRFSGLQFPNYSSELNVNALELDDSALYLCASSLHRGRSYEQYFGPGTRLTVT.

This clonotype was observed at least ten times. The CDR3 region has the DNA TGTGCCAGCAGTTTGGGGGGAATGAACACTGAAGCTTTCTTT. Protein sequence: CASSLGGMNTEAFF. The gene calls are TRBV12-3 or TRBV12-4 and TRBJ1-1, with D perhaps TRBD1 (5 bases). CDR3 size: 14 residues. Trimming took off 3 bases at V and 0 bases at J, with 8 bases between the two ends.

This clonotype was observed many times. The rearrangement uses TRBV20-1 and TRBJ2-1; TRBD2 is a possible D gene (6 bases). CDR3 length equals 19 residues. CDR1 is DFQATT and CDR2 is SNEGSKA in the germline V gene (reference sequence). The ends were cut back, 5 bases at V and 7 bases at J, with 33 bases in the middle. This CDR3 reads CSAPKGLEQQTLLPNEQFF. In DNA, the CDR3 is TGCAGTGCTCCAAAGGGACTTGAGCAGCAAACTCTCCTGCCTAATGAGCAGTTCTTC.

Ten or more counts support this clonotype. V usage is TRBV4-1 and J usage is TRBJ2-3; D possibly corresponds to TRBD2 (7 bases). Germline values: CDR1 MGHRA, CDR2 YSYEKL. V dropped 3 bases and J dropped 0 bases, with 10 bases sitting between them. The CDR3 length is 15 residues. The CDR3 region is CASSQKGGSTDTQYF. The DNA for the CDR3 is TGCGCCAGCAGCCAGAAGGGGGGGAGCACAGATACGCAGTATTTT.

This clonotype has at least ten counts. This chain uses TRBV6-1 with TRBJ1-6; 8 nucleotides align to TRBD1. Germline V gene lookup returns CDR1 MNHNS and CDR2 SASEGT. V shed 5 bases, J shed 5 bases, and the junction held 5 bases outside the gene matches. CDR3 length equals 15 residues. The CDR3 loop reads CASSPTGGHNSPLHF. DNA of the CDR3: TGTGCCAGCAGTCCCACAGGGGGGCATAATTCACCCCTCCACTTT.

The rearrangement joins TRBV11-2 to TRBJ2-7, with D maybe TRBD1 (5 bases). Germline V CDR1 and CDR2: SGHAT, FQNNGV. This CDR3 comprises 14 residues. V lost 1 base to trimming and J lost 4 bases, with 11 bases between them. CDR3 sequence (DNA): TGTGCCAGCAGCTTAGTCCAGGGAACGTACGAGCAGTACTTC. Translated: CASSLVQGTYEQYF.